This T cell receptor beta chain was recovered during a study of spatial heterogeneity in lung cancer. The germline V gene encodes CDR1 SGHTA and CDR2 FQGNSA. V gave up 5 bases and J gave up 1 base; unmatched junction bases: 5. This CDR3 region has 15 residues. Described time point: sample taken at primary tumor resection. Samples were obtained from about 72 donors, all untreated early-stage non-small cell lung cancer patients. No cell sorting; template was whole RNA from tumor, lung tissue or PBMC. As regards this clonotype: Its antigen is as yet unknown.

Findings and limits, study-wide: Tumor T cells had an estimated coverage that came to approximately 7.7% for alpha chains and around 12% for beta chains. How many expanded intratumoral alpha and beta TCRs were present tracked the tumor mutation count, which was a count of nonsynonymous mutations.

Each molecule of TCR cDNA was tagged with one unique molecular identifier. TCRdb itself ran the 5' RACE reads through MiXCR, one entry per CDR3 protein. The sample shows 8,500 to 10,000 distinct CDR3 sequences, roughly 54% of them seen only once. The sample here was lung tumor tissue, taken at surgery. The receptor's source is a female donor with early-stage non-small cell lung cancer. The rearrangement uses TRBV7-2 and TRBJ2-5; TRBD2 aligns across 9 bases. The CDR3 reads CASSPSGGSQETQYF. The CDR3 nucleotides are TGTGCCAGCAGCCCGAGCGGGGGGAGCCAAGAGACCCAGTACTTC.